This T cell receptor (beta chain) originates from a study of blood T cell repertoires in COVID-19. Across the whole study: Before being deemed recovered, Cohort 3 donors had two negative PCRs, clearance, or symptom resolution. From the United States, Italy and Spain came samples of acute and convalescent COVID-19. PBMCs, B-cell-depleted T cells, or T cells were the source of the cDNA or gDNA that made up the material.

Per germline, CDR1 MDHEN and CDR2 SYDVKM. V lost 4 bases and J 9 bases, leaving 10 bases between the germline ends. The CDR3 loop spans 12 amino acids. Sequencing used immunoSEQ multiplex PCR; TCRdb keeps in-frame clones, though not all of them. The table shows over 250,000 clones, with approximately 90% occurring only once. Donors were grouped by their self-reported clinical history. Sequencing was done on a sample of PBMCs or T cells enriched from blood (not recorded which). The receptor's source is a woman aged 60-75 years in a cohort exposed to, infected with or recovered from COVID-19 (not recorded which). The chain combines TRBV28 with TRBJ2-1; D may be TRBD1 (5 bases). This CDR3 reads CASSWGSGEQFF. As DNA, the CDR3 is TGTGCCAGCAGTTGGGGCTCGGGTGAGCAGTTCTTC.